This T cell receptor (beta chain) derives from a study of blood T cell repertoires in COVID-19. Per the original data handling: Estimation of nucleated cell counts relied on the amplification of reference gene primers. Sequenced by immunoSEQ multiplex PCR; TCRdb stores in-frame clones only, minus some. V and J calls and clone size are copied from that table; D and trimming were computed from the DNA. Altogether more than 300,000 clones are present, 87% being singletons, with the ten largest covering about 6%. Germline CDR1 and CDR2: SGDLS and YYNGEE. With V trimmed by 2 bases and J by 9 bases, 8 bases remained unmatched. The CDR3 is 15 amino acids.

The TCR sequence derives from a woman between 50 and 59 years old with COVID-19, enrolled during active disease. The specimen sequenced was peripheral blood. V is TRBV9 and J is TRBJ1-6; 7 bases match TRBD1. Here the CDR3 reads CASSVWGQQPSPLHF. The DNA of the CDR3 is TGTGCCAGCAGCGTCTGGGGACAGCAACCTTCACCCCTCCACTTT.